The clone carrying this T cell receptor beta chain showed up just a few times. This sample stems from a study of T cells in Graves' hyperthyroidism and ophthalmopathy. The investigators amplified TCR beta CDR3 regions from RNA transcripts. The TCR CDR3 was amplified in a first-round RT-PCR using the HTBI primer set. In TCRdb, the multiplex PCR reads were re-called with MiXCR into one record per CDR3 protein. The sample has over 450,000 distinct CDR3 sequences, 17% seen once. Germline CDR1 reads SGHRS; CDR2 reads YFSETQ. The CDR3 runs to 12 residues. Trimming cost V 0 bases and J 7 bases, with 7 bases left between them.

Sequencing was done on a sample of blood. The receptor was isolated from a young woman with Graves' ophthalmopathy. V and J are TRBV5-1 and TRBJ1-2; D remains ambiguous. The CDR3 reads CASSLEGSGYTF. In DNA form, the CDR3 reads TGCGCCAGCAGCTTGGAAGGGAGTGGCTACACCTTC.